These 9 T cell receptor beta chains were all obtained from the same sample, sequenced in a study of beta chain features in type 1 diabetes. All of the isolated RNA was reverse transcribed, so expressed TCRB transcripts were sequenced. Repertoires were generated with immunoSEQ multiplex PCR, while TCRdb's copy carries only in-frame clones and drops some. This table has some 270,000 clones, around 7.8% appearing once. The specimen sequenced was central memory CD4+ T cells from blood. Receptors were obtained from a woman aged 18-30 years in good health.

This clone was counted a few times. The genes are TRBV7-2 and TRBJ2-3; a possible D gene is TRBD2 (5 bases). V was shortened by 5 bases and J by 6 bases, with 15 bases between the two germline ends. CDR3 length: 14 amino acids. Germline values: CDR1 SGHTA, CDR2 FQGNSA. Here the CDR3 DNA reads TGTGCCAGCAGCGTTGACCTGGGAGTGGATACGCAGTATTTT. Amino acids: CASSVDLGVDTQYF. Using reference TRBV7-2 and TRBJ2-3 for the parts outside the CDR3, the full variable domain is GAGVSQSPSNKVTEKGKDVELRCDPISGHTALYWYRQSLGQGLEFLIYFQGNSAPDKSGLPSDRFSAERTGGSVSTLTIQRTQQEDSAVYLCASSVDLGVDTQYFGPGTRLTVL.

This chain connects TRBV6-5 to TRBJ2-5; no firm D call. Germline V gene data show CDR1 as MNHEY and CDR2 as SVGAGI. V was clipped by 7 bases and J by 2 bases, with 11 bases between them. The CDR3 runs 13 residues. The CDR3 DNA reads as TGTGCCAGCATGCCAGGCCCTCAAGAGACCCAGTACTTC. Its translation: CASMPGPQETQYF.

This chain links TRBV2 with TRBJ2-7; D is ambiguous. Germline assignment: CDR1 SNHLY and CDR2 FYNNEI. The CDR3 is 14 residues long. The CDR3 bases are TGTGCCAGCGGTGACCGATGGCAGTTCGACGAGCAGTACGTC. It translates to CASGDRWQFDEQYV.

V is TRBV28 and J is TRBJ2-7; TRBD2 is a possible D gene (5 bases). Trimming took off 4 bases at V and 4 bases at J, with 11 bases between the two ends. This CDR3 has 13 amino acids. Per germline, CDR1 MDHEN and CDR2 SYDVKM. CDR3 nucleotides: TGTGCCAGCAGTTCCCCCCGAGGGTACGAGCAGTACGTC. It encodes CASSSPRGYEQYV.

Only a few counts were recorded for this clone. CDR3 in amino acids: CASSSHPATTDTQYF. The CDR3, as DNA: TGTGCCAGCAGCTCCCACCCGGCGACCACAGATACGCAGTATTTT. The V call is TRBV9, the J call TRBJ2-3; D gene ambiguous. This CDR3 comprises 15 residues. Germline lookup yields CDR1 SGDLS and CDR2 YYNGEE. The V gene lost 4 bases and the J gene lost 2 bases, with 14 bases spanning the gap.

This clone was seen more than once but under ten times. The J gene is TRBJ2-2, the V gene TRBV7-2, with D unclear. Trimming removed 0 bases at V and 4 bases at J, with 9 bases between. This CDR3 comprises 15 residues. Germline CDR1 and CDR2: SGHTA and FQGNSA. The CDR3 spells CASSLAIRTTGELFF. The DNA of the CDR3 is TGTGCCAGCAGCTTAGCGATAAGGACCACCGGGGAGCTGTTTTTT.

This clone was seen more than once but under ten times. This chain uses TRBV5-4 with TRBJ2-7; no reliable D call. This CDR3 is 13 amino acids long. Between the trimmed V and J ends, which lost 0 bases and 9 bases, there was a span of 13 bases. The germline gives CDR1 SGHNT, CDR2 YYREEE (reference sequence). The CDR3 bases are TGTGCCAGCAGCTTGGGAACTGGTTCATTGCAGTACTTC. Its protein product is CASSLGTGSLQYF.

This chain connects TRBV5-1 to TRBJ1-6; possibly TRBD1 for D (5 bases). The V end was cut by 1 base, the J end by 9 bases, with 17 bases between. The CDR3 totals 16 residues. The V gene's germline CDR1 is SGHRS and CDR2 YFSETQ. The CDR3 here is CASSLNLGTSGSPLHF. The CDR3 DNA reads TGCGCCAGCAGCTTGAACTTAGGGACTTCGGGTTCACCCCTCCACTTT. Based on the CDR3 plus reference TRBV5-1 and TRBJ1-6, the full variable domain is KAGVTQTPRYLIKTRGQQVTLSCSPISGHRSVSWYQQTPGQGLQFLFEYFSETQRNKGNFPGRFSGRQFSNSRSEMNVSTLELGDSALYLCASSLNLGTSGSPLHFGNGTRLTVT.

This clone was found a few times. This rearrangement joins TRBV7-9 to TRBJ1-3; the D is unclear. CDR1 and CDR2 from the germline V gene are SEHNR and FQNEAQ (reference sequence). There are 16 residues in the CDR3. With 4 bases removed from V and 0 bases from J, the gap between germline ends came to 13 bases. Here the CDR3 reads CASSSPPGSSGNTIYF. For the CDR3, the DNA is TGTGCCAGCAGCTCCCCCCCAGGAAGCTCTGGAAACACCATATATTTT.